This T cell receptor (beta chain) was observed in a study of OX40 agonist ivuxolimab in advanced cancers. The CDR3 length is 15 residues. The V gene end was trimmed by 1 base and the J gene end by 5 bases; junction bases not matched to a gene: 7. Germline lookup yields CDR1 SGHVS and CDR2 FQNEAQ. Measured with immunoSEQ multiplex PCR; TCRdb has only the in-frame clones, and not every one. The sample records under 65,000 clones, around 84% being singletons. This TCR was sampled from an adult with an advanced solid tumor such as melanoma, head and neck, liver or kidney cancer. This sample comprised CD4+ or CD8+ T cells sorted from blood, obtained in a trial of the OX40 agonist ivuxolimab. The chain uses TRBV7-8 and TRBJ1-1, with TRBD1 matching over 7 bases. The CDR3 protein is CASSLDQGGLTEAFF. The CDR3, as DNA: TGTGCCAGCAGCTTAGACCAGGGGGGATTGACTGAAGCTTTCTTT.